Listed here are 4 T cell receptor beta chains from one sample, sequenced in a study of tumor and adjacent non-tumor tissue in lung cancer. The library came from three nested PCR rounds adapted from ARM-PCR protocols. In TCRdb, the multiplex PCR reads were re-called with MiXCR into one record per CDR3 protein. The data hold roughly 67,000 distinct CDR3 sequences, with roughly 60% observed a single time. No cell sorting was done before RNA was extracted from the tissue. Sequencing was done on a sample of lung tumor tissue. These receptors all come from a man aged 45-65 years with non-small cell lung cancer.

To note about this clonotype: Because it lacks the conserved phenylalanine or tryptophan at the end, this CDR3 is likely a read error. The V gene is TRBV12-3 or TRBV12-4, the J gene TRBJ2-1; tentative D call: TRBD1 (6 bases). This CDR3 spans 14 amino acids. Trimming stripped 5 bases from V and 7 bases from J, with 15 bases between. The CDR3, as DNA: TGTGCCAGCAGTCTAGAGGGGGTCTGGAATGAGCAGTTCATC. This sequence encodes CASSLEGVWNEQFI.

J is TRBJ2-5 and V is TRBV21-1; the table's D call TRBD2 went unverified against the DNA. TRBV21-1 is marked as a pseudogene. This CDR3 spans 16 amino acids. The CDR3 DNA reads TGTGCCAGCAGTAAAAAGGGGGAGGGCCGGGAAGAGACCCAGTACTTC. This encodes CASSKKGEGREETQYF.

Turning to this clonotype: The junction departs from germline at one end; a sequencing error may be responsible. The rearrangement links TRBV10-1 to TRBJ2-7, with D unclear. The CDR3 is 13 residues long. The germline CDR1 and CDR2 sequences are WNHNN and SYGVQD (reference sequence). CDR3 region: CANSESPTYEQYF. For the CDR3, the DNA is TGCGCCAACAGTGAGTCTCCGACTTACGAGCAGTACTTC.

Comment on this clonotype: A much larger clone lies one base from this, so it may be a read error. The chain links TRBV11-2 to TRBJ2-3, with D possibly matching TRBD2 (6 bases). V lost 5 bases, J lost 8 bases, and 20 bases lay in between. Germline V gene lookup returns CDR1 SGHAT and CDR2 FQNNGV. This CDR3 has 15 residues. In DNA, the CDR3 is TGTGCCAGCAGCCCGGGACTTTCCTCTTCGGGTACGCAGTATTTT. This sequence encodes CASSPGLSSSGTQYF.